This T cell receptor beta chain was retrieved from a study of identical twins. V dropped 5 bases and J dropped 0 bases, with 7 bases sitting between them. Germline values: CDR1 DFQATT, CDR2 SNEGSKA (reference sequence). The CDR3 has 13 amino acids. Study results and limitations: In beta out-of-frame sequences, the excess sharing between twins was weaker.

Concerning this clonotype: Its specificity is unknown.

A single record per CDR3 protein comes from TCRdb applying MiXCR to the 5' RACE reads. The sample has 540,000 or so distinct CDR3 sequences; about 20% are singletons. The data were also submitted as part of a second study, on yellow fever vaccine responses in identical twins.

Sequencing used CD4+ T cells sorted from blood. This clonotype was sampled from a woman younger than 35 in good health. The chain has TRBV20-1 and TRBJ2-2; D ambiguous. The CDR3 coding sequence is TGCAGTGCTTCCGCGCCGAACACCGGGGAGCTGTTTTTT. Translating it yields CSASAPNTGELFF.